Listed below are T cell receptor beta chains from one sample, sequenced in a study of CXCR3-negative and CXCR3-positive naive CD8 T cells. TCRdb re-called the 5' RACE reads, yielding one record per CDR3 amino acid sequence without DNA. The sample is made up of over 70,000 distinct CDR3 sequences, and the top ten hold about 1.1% of it. The sequenced sample consisted of naive CXCR3- CD8+ T cells from blood. The origin of the receptors is a human donor in good health. Some clones in this sample may be carry-over from other donors' samples. Both conserved end residues are part of each CDR3.

CASSHDGISPLHF | TRBJ1-6 | TRBV5-1
CANNPRQEETQYF | TRBJ2-5 | TRBV5-6
CASSSRTGANQPQHF | TRBJ1-5 | TRBV7-2
CASSLGGGRAINEQFF | TRBJ2-1 | TRBV7-9
CASSLSGFDAFF | TRBJ1-1 | TRBV7-9
CALGSVWTSEAFF | TRBJ1-1 | TRBV7-9
CASSSFAGGAGGELFF | TRBJ2-2 | TRBV12-3/TRBV12-4
CSASIMPGSESSPLHF | TRBJ1-6 | TRBV20-1
CAAEDRGSGANVLTF | TRBJ2-6 | TRBV10-3
CASSWENTEAFF | TRBJ1-1 | TRBV11-2
CASSLSGKGPEQFF | TRBJ2-1 | TRBV7-3
CASRDFLESYNDQFF | TRBJ2-1 | TRBV6-5
CASSSPGSYEQYF | TRBJ2-7 | TRBV5-1
CASSLGAGQGAFF | TRBJ1-1 | TRBV7-9
CASSARLAGITDTQYF | TRBJ2-3 | TRBV6-5
CASSPGLAGVRTDTQYF | TRBJ2-3 | TRBV7-2
CASAAGGGLEQYF | TRBJ2-7 | TRBV19
CASSLLAVGYEQYF | TRBJ2-7 | TRBV6-2/TRBV6-3
CASSVDIGYGYTF | TRBJ1-2 | TRBV7-2
CASSSSDGYNEQFF | TRBJ2-1 | TRBV7-2
CSARDPGAGNEQFF | TRBJ2-1 | TRBV20-1
CASRGTTEAFF | TRBJ1-1 | TRBV6-1
CASTLPGTGTIADTQYF | TRBJ2-3 | TRBV28
CASSADRGPYEQYF | TRBJ2-7 | TRBV5-1
CASSFPLRGDEKLFF | TRBJ1-4 | TRBV7-9
CSVPRGASNYGYTF | TRBJ1-2 | TRBV29-1
CASSLGTTYEQYF | TRBJ2-7 | TRBV5-1
CASSQDFSAGVKTQYF | TRBJ2-5 | TRBV4-3
CSARGLASETQYF | TRBJ2-5 | TRBV20-1
CASSLGYGTDTQYF | TRBJ2-3 | TRBV7-8
CASSRQGGNEKLFF | TRBJ1-4 | TRBV12-3/TRBV12-4
CATSSDRGLNEKLFF | TRBJ1-4 | TRBV15
CSASSGPTYHTF | TRBJ1-2 | TRBV20-1
CAWSIAGETQYF | TRBJ2-5 | TRBV30
CATSRAVRRSNTGELFF | TRBJ2-2 | TRBV15
CSANQRGYNEQFF | TRBJ2-1 | TRBV20-1
CASSPADRVSGNTIYF | TRBJ1-3 | TRBV18
CSVEDEVGYEQYF | TRBJ2-7 | TRBV29-1
CASSLQGRAYEQYF | TRBJ2-7 | TRBV5-1
CASSWGAGEDTQYF | TRBJ2-3 | TRBV7-6
CSVLDLITYEQYF | TRBJ2-7 | TRBV29-1
CASRQGITSGDTNIQYF | TRBJ2-4 | TRBV21-1
CATSQDRVGSYEQYF | TRBJ2-7 | TRBV15
CASTQGFSGSYEQYF | TRBJ2-7 | TRBV7-2
CASSQELTDKFF | TRBJ2-1 | TRBV14
CASSLLQESGGYTF | TRBJ1-2 | TRBV28
CAIGGAELYEQYF | TRBJ2-7 | TRBV10-3
CAWMEGDFGYEQYF | TRBJ2-7 | TRBV30
CASSGRQTYEQYF | TRBJ2-7 | TRBV2
CASSERLEGDTQYF | TRBJ2-3 | TRBV9
CSVVGDPSTGELFF | TRBJ2-2 | TRBV29-1
CASSSTGGSLYEQYF | TRBJ2-7 | TRBV7-6
CSVALDYTDTQYF | TRBJ2-3 | TRBV29-1
CASNVRRGFYEQYF | TRBJ2-7 | TRBV6-5
CASSLGDYYEQYF | TRBJ2-7 | TRBV7-2